The clone carrying this T cell receptor beta chain has just one count. Its antigen remains unknown. Combining a sample-barcoded 5' primer with a J-beta primer mix, a second PCR ran for 7 to 11 cycles. Researchers report that a template-switch adaptor with 12 random nucleotides tagged each cDNA molecule. TCRdb ran MiXCR on the 5' RACE reads and lists one entry per CDR3 protein. The sample has around 800,000 distinct CDR3 sequences; about 59% are singletons. CDR1 is MGHDK, CDR2 SYGVNS, per germline. The CDR3 covers 14 residues. V gave up 6 bases and J gave up 8 bases, with 17 bases separating them. This entry belongs to a study of blood T cells in healthy people across ages. General observations from the study: Higher diversity and more naive CD4+ cells were features of long-lived donors, compared to aged donors.

The receptor comes from a man between 25 and 39 years old in good health. The V and J genes are TRBV25-1 and TRBJ2-1; D is possibly TRBD1 (6 bases). Sample: blood. CDR3 DNA sequence: TGTGCCAGCAGATCCACACAGGGCCCCCATGAGCAGTTCTTC. Its translation is CASRSTQGPHEQFF.